The 9 T cell receptor beta chains below come from one sample, sequenced in a study of blood T cell repertoires in COVID-19. The repertoire was sequenced with immunoSEQ multiplex PCR; TCRdb's copy has only in-frame clones and lacks some. Here the sample spans approximately 72,000 clones, 85% being singletons. Source material: peripheral blood. These TCRs come from a man aged 50-59 years with acute or convalescent COVID-19.

V is TRBV6-5 and J is TRBJ1-2; D is uncertain. CDR1 and CDR2 from the germline V gene are MNHEY and SVGAGI. V gave up 2 bases and J gave up 7 bases, with 8 bases separating them. The CDR3 covers 12 residues. CDR3 bases: TGTGCCAGCAGTTACCCGGGAGGTGGCTACACCTTC. It yields the protein CASSYPGGGYTF.

The chain combines TRBV6-5 with TRBJ2-1; D is possibly TRBD1 (6 bases). Germline loops: CDR1 MNHEY, CDR2 SVGAGI. The CDR3 totals 14 residues. With 11 bases removed from V and 6 bases from J, the gap between germline ends came to 20 bases. The CDR3: CACSRGGVFNEQFF. The DNA of the CDR3 is TGTGCCTGTTCCAGGGGTGGGGTTTTCAATGAGCAGTTCTTC.

The V call is TRBV4-1, the J call TRBJ1-1; D unresolved. With 6 bases removed from V and 0 bases from J, the gap between germline ends came to 8 bases. The length of the CDR3 is 13 residues. Germline V gene sequence: CDR1 MGHRA, CDR2 YSYEKL. The CDR3 loop reads CASSLQLNTEAFF. The CDR3, as DNA: TGCGCCAGCAGTTTACAGCTGAACACTGAAGCTTTCTTT.

This sequence joins TRBV11-3 and TRBJ2-3; no definite D call. V lost 5 bases to trimming and J lost 5 bases, with 11 bases between them. The CDR3 runs to 13 residues. CDR1 and CDR2 (germline): SGHNT, YENEEA. CDR3 DNA sequence: TGTGCCAGCAGCCTACAGACCGAAGATACGCAGTATTTT. Translation gives CASSLQTEDTQYF.

V and J are TRBV6-5 and TRBJ2-7, with 11 nucleotides matching TRBD1. Germline V gives CDR1 MNHEY, CDR2 SVGAGI. The length of the CDR3 is 15 residues. V lost 6 bases to trimming and J lost 6 bases; unmatched junction nucleotides: 10. In nucleotides, the CDR3 is TGTGCCAGCAGGGACAGGGGGCGGGCGGTCTCCGAGCAGTACTTC. It is translated as CASRDRGRAVSEQYF.

The chain combines TRBV6-1 with TRBJ2-7; the D gene is possibly TRBD1 (6 bases). The CDR3 is made up of 15 amino acids. Germline V gives CDR1 MNHNS, CDR2 SASEGT. Trimming removed 1 base at V and 3 bases at J, with 13 bases between. The CDR3 region has the DNA TGTGCCAGCAGTGAAGTGGCCACAGGGATCTACGAGCAGTACTTC. The encoded protein is CASSEVATGIYEQYF.

This sequence joins TRBV15 and TRBJ2-5; TRBD1 matches 9 bases. V shed 0 bases, J shed 4 bases, and the junction held 9 bases outside the gene matches. Germline CDR1 is LNHNV and CDR2 is YYDKDF (reference sequence). The CDR3 length is 17 residues. The DNA of the CDR3 is TGTGCCACCAGCAGAGATAAGGACAGGGGTTTGGGAGAGACCCAGTACTTC. Translating it yields CATSRDKDRGLGETQYF.

This rearrangement joins TRBV11-2 to TRBJ2-3; weak D call: TRBD1 (5 bases). CDR3 length equals 14 residues. Germline lookup yields CDR1 SGHAT and CDR2 FQNNGV. V was pared by 1 base and J by 4 bases, with 9 bases between. DNA for the CDR3: TGTGCCAGCAGCTTAGGACAGATTCCAGATACGCAGTATTTT. It encodes CASSLGQIPDTQYF.

This clone was detected only once. The V call is TRBV6-5, the J call TRBJ1-6; 12 nucleotides line up with TRBD1. Losses at the gene ends were 6 bases for V and 5 bases for J; bases not matched to a gene: 2. The CDR3 spans 15 residues. The germline gives CDR1 MNHEY, CDR2 SVGAGI. The CDR3 here is CASRGQGADNSPLHF. CDR3 bases: TGTGCCAGCAGGGGACAGGGGGCTGATAATTCACCCCTCCACTTT.